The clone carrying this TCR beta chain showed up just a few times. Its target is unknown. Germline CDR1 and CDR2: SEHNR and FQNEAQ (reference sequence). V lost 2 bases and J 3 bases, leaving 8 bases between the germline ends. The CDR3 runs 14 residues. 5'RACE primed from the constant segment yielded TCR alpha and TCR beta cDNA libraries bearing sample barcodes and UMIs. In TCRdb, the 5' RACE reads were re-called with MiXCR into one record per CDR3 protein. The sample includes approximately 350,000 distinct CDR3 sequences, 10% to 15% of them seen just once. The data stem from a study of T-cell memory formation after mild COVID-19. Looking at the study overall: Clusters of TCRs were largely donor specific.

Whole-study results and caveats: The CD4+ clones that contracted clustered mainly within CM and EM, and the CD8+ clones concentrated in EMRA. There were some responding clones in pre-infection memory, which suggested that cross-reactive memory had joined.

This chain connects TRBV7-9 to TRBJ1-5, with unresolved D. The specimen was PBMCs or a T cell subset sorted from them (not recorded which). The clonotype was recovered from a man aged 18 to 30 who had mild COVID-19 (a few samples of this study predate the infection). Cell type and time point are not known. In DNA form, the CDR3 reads TGTGCCAGCAGCTTAACGATCAACAATCAGCCCCAGCATTTT. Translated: CASSLTINNQPQHF.